Presented here are 18 T cell receptor beta chains from one specimen sequenced in a study of cytomegalovirus exposure and HLA in healthy donors (dated by TCRdb to the late 2010s). Library preparation used the immunoSEQ multiplex PCR assay. A mixture of 60 forward primers for TCR Vbeta segments and 13 reverse primers for TCR Jbeta segments was used in the multiplex PCR. This is the immuneACCESS table as TCRdb keeps it, with only in-frame sequences that have V and J called. A part of the clones is gone; compared with another copy, unresolved V genes explain less than half, and the rest is unexplained. This sample is represented by about 200,000 clones; over 65% of them were singletons. 2.5% to 3.5% of the sample belongs to the ten largest clones. The sequenced sample was PBMCs. These TCRs come from a woman younger than 45 in good health and CMV-seronegative.

This clone is a singleton in its sample. This chain connects TRBV28 to TRBJ1-2; perhaps TRBD1 as D (5 bases). CDR3 length: 12 amino acids. Germline CDR1 MDHEN, CDR2 SYDVKM. Trimming left V 5 bases short and J 8 bases short, with 12 bases between. The CDR3 DNA is TGTGCCAGCAGTGCGCAGGGAGGAGGCTACACCTTC. It is translated as CASSAQGGGYTF.

The chain couples TRBV7-8 to TRBJ1-5; 10 nucleotides align to TRBD1. The CDR3 is made up of 17 amino acids. Germline V CDR1 and CDR2: SGHVS, FQNEAQ. V lost 4 bases, J lost 4 bases, and 10 bases stayed unmatched. This CDR3 reads CASSSQMDRGTNQPQHF. The CDR3 DNA follows: TGTGCCAGCAGCTCCCAAATGGACAGGGGGACAAATCAGCCCCAGCATTTT.

The chain employs TRBV6-1 and TRBJ2-1, with 14 bases fitting TRBD2. The CDR3 runs to 16 residues. V lost 4 bases, J lost 8 bases, and 7 bases stayed unmatched. Germline V lookup: CDR1 MNHNS, CDR2 SASEGT. CDR3 in DNA: TGTGCCAGCAGTGTTAGACTAGCGGGGGGGCCTTATGAGCAGTTCTTC. It is translated as CASSVRLAGGPYEQFF.

The chain employs TRBV21-1 and TRBJ1-1; the D call in the table, TRBD1, was not verified against the DNA. TRBV21-1 is a pseudogene. CDR3 size: 15 residues. CDR3 DNA: TGTGCCAGCAGCAACGGGGGACAGCCGAACACTGAAGCTTTCTTT. Protein: CASSNGGQPNTEAFF.

V gene TRBV11-3 combines with J gene TRBJ2-5, with a weak D call TRBD2 (5 bases). Trimming removed 11 bases from V and 0 bases from J, with 22 bases in between. The CDR3 has 16 amino acids. Germline V gene data show CDR1 as SGHNT and CDR2 as YENEEA. CDR3 DNA sequence: TGTGCCTGGGTTTTAAGACCCCCCGGGGACCAAGAGACCCAGTACTTC. Translation: CAWVLRPPGDQETQYF.

The chain has TRBV2 and TRBJ1-2; the D is unclear. Looked up from germline, CDR1 is SNHLY and CDR2 is FYNNEI. V was shortened by 3 bases and J by 5 bases, with 16 bases between the two germline ends. The CDR3 is made up of 15 amino acids. The CDR3 DNA follows: TGTGCCAGCAGTGACCCCGGGAGCCCCCGGTATGGCTACACCTTC. Translation: CASSDPGSPRYGYTF.

This chain connects TRBV7-2 to TRBJ2-2; 10 bases map to TRBD2. CDR3 length: 15 residues. Trimming at V came to 5 bases and at J to 4 bases, leaving 4 bases not matched to a gene. Germline values: CDR1 SGHTA, CDR2 FQGNSA. The CDR3 loop reads CASSPRTSGTGELFF. CDR3 in DNA: TGTGCCAGCAGCCCCCGGACTAGCGGCACCGGGGAGCTGTTTTTT.

The chain is built from TRBV29-1 and TRBJ2-1; 7 bases agree with TRBD2. Losses at the gene ends were 6 bases for V and 9 bases for J; bases not matched to a gene: 11. The CDR3 is 13 residues long. Looked up from germline, CDR1 is SQVTM and CDR2 is ANQGSEA. The chain's CDR3 is CSVVPPGGVEQFF. The CDR3 nucleotides are TGCAGCGTCGTCCCCCCGGGAGGCGTTGAGCAGTTCTTC.

The chain is built from TRBV19 and TRBJ1-1; TRBD1 aligns across 7 bases. V was clipped by 4 bases and J by 1 base; unmatched bases: 6. The V gene's germline CDR1 is LNHDA and CDR2 SQIVND (reference sequence). The CDR3 contains 15 residues. This chain's CDR3 is CASSRRGQANTEAFF. Here the CDR3 DNA reads TGTGCCAGTAGTAGGAGAGGACAGGCGAACACTGAAGCTTTCTTT.

This clone was picked up a small number of times. The J gene is TRBJ2-2, the V gene TRBV13, with 7 bases fitting TRBD1. The CDR3 is 13 amino acids. With V trimmed by 4 bases and J by 4 bases, 0 bases remained unmatched. CDR1 is PRHDT, CDR2 FYEKMQ, per germline (reference sequence). CDR3 DNA sequence: TGTGCCAGCAGCTGGGACAGCACCGGGGAGCTGTTTTTT. Its protein is CASSWDSTGELFF.

The chain has TRBV19 and TRBJ1-5; D unclear. V was shortened by 3 bases and J by 5 bases, with 5 bases between the two germline ends. Germline values: CDR1 LNHDA, CDR2 SQIVND (reference sequence). The length of the CDR3 is 12 residues. The CDR3 is CASSIPYQPQHF. The CDR3 DNA is TGTGCCAGTAGTATTCCGTATCAGCCCCAGCATTTT.

The rearrangement uses TRBV29-1 and TRBJ2-7; D possibly corresponds to TRBD1 (6 bases). The germline V gene has CDR1 SQVTM and CDR2 ANQGSEA. Deletions cut 3 bases from V and 9 bases from J, with 21 bases between. This CDR3 comprises 14 residues. The CDR3 region has the DNA TGCAGCGTTGACCAAGGGGCAGGGGCCGGGGTGCAGTACTTC. Translation: CSVDQGAGAGVQYF.

This chain connects TRBV10-3 to TRBJ1-6; 11 positions match TRBD1. The CDR3 spans 14 residues. V gave up 4 bases and J gave up 10 bases; unmatched junction bases: 3. Germline V gives CDR1 ENHRY, CDR2 SYGVKD. CDR3: CAISVGQGDSPLHF. The CDR3 DNA sequence: TGTGCCATCAGTGTGGGACAGGGGGACTCACCCCTCCACTTT.

With regard to this clone: Germline and junction disagree at one end, which may indicate a read error. The CDR3 bases are TGTGCCAGCAGTTGGGGGACATCATATGGCTACCCCTTC. Its protein is CASSWGTSYGYPF. The V and J genes are TRBV27 and TRBJ1-2; perhaps TRBD1 as D (6 bases). CDR1 and CDR2 from the germline V gene are MNHEY and SMNVEV (reference sequence). This CDR3 spans 13 amino acids.

The J gene is TRBJ2-7, the V gene TRBV30; D may be TRBD1 (5 bases). Deletions cut 3 bases from V and 2 bases from J, with 14 bases between. CDR3 length equals 14 residues. The germline gives CDR1 GTSNPN, CDR2 SVGIG (reference sequence). The CDR3 nucleotides read TGTGCCTGGAGGGCCAGGGTACTAACCTACGAGCAGTACTTC. This codes for CAWRARVLTYEQYF.

This chain links TRBV28 with TRBJ2-1; 7 nucleotides line up with TRBD2. This CDR3 comprises 15 residues. From germline, CDR1 is MDHEN and CDR2 SYDVKM. The V and J ends lost 5 bases and 0 bases, in that order; junction bases with no gene match: 4. CDR3 region: CASSQAGSSYNEQFF. Written as DNA, the CDR3 is TGTGCCAGCAGTCAAGCGGGAAGCTCCTACAATGAGCAGTTCTTC.

The chain has TRBV2 and TRBJ2-3; D may be TRBD2 (7 bases). V lost 8 bases and J 0 bases, leaving 12 bases between the germline ends. Germline CDR1 is SNHLY and CDR2 is FYNNEI. The CDR3 extends over 14 amino acids. The CDR3, as DNA: TGTGCCAGCTCGGGGGGCCATAGCACAGATACGCAGTATTTT. It yields the protein CASSGGHSTDTQYF.

This clone appeared once. V gene TRBV19 combines with J gene TRBJ2-3; weak D call: TRBD1 (6 bases). The CDR3 is 15 residues long. The V gene's germline CDR1 is LNHDA and CDR2 SQIVND (reference sequence). Trimming removed 6 bases at V and 5 bases at J, with 18 bases between. Written as DNA, the CDR3 is TGTGCCAGTAGACCCGACGTGGGGGCGGGAGATACGCAGTATTTT. Encoded protein: CASRPDVGAGDTQYF.